The 30 T cell receptor beta chains presented below share a single source sample, sequenced in a study of blood T cell repertoires in COVID-19. Using immunoSEQ multiplex PCR, the repertoire was profiled, and TCRdb retains in-frame clones only, with some absent. This sample has around 100,000 clones, with 85% to 95% found just once. Sequenced material: peripheral blood. The receptor source for this set is a man in his forties or fifties with active COVID-19.

The chain is built from TRBV5-1 and TRBJ2-5; D not resolved. The CDR3 has 13 residues. V lost 2 bases and J lost 4, with 9 bases in between. From germline, CDR1 is SGHRS and CDR2 YFSETQ. CDR3 sequence (DNA): TGCGCCAGCAGCTTCGATCGGAGAGAGACCCAGTACTTC. This codes for CASSFDRRETQYF.

The rearrangement uses TRBV5-1 and TRBJ2-1; 10 bases align to TRBD1. Per the germline V gene, CDR1 is SGHRS and CDR2 is YFSETQ. This CDR3 spans 15 amino acids. The trim removed 5 bases at V and 9 bases at J, leaving 11 bases unmatched. CDR3 in amino acids: CASSTGTGAGGEQFF. CDR3 nucleotides: TGCGCCAGCAGTACCGGGACAGGGGCCGGTGGTGAGCAGTTCTTC.

This chain joins TRBV15 and TRBJ2-4; 8 bases match TRBD2. The junction had 15 bases not matched to a gene; V was cut back by 0 bases and J by 2 bases. The CDR3 has 20 amino acids. The V gene's germline CDR1 is LNHNV and CDR2 YYDKDF (reference sequence). CDR3 nucleotide sequence: TGTGCCACCAGCAGAGATGTCGGACTAGCCCGGCTTGAGACCAAAAACATTCAGTACTTC. Translated: CATSRDVGLARLETKNIQYF.

The DNA of the CDR3 is TGTGCCAGCAGTCGAAACAGGGGGCGCGGGTTTGAGACCCAGTACTTC. Translated: CASSRNRGRGFETQYF. The chain carries TRBV7-9 and TRBJ2-5; 9 nucleotides match TRBD1. Per the germline V gene, CDR1 is SEHNR and CDR2 is FQNEAQ (reference sequence). J was trimmed by 5 bases and V by 6 bases; bases with no gene match: 13. This CDR3 contains 16 residues.

On this clone itself: Germline is not matched at one junction end, which may reflect a read error. V usage is TRBV9 and J usage is TRBJ2-1, with 10 bases that match TRBD2. The CDR3 is 16 residues long. CDR1 and CDR2 (germline): SGDLS, YYNGEE. Here the CDR3 reads CASSVDPGLASYEQFF. In DNA form, the CDR3 reads TGTGCCAGCAGTGTAGACCCGGGACTAGCGAGTTATGAGCAGTTCTTC. Variable domain in full (rest from reference TRBV9 and TRBJ2-1): DSGVTQTPKHLITATGQRVTLRCSPRSGDLSVYWYQQSLDQGLQFLIQYYNGEERAKGNILERFSAQQFPDLHSELNLSSLELGDSALYFCASSVDPGLASYEQFFGPGTRLTVL.

This chain's CDR3 is CASSLAWDRASYEQYF. In DNA form, the CDR3 reads TGTGCCAGCAGCTTAGCGTGGGACAGGGCCTCCTACGAGCAGTACTTC. The rearrangement uses TRBV7-8 and TRBJ2-7, with 9 positions matching TRBD1. V was clipped by 0 bases and J by 0 bases; unmatched bases: 3. Germline V gives CDR1 SGHVS, CDR2 FQNEAQ. The CDR3 extends over 16 amino acids.

This chain links TRBV6-5 with TRBJ1-2; TRBD1 might be the D (5 bases). The CDR3 length is 13 residues. Per the germline V gene, CDR1 is MNHEY and CDR2 is SVGAGI. Trimming took 0 bases from V and 5 from J, leaving 7 bases between them. DNA for the CDR3: TGTGCCAGCAGTTACTCGCAGGGTTATGGCTACACCTTC. Its protein is CASSYSQGYGYTF.

The sample holds one count of this clone. The chain recombines TRBV5-6 with TRBJ2-1, with a tentative D call TRBD2 (6 bases). The CDR3 has 10 residues. The ends were cut back, 4 bases at V and 10 bases at J, with 6 bases in the middle. Germline CDR1 and CDR2: SGHDT and YYEEEE. The CDR3 DNA reads as TGTGCCAGCAGCGGACTAGAGCAGTTCTTC. Protein: CASSGLEQFF.

The chain is built from TRBV9 and TRBJ1-2, with no clear D. This CDR3 has 15 amino acids. V was clipped by 4 bases and J by 8 bases, with 21 bases between them. Per the germline V gene, CDR1 is SGDLS and CDR2 is YYNGEE. In DNA form, the CDR3 reads TGTGCCAGCAGCCCCCGGCCCCTCGACTCACTGGGCTACACCTTC. It yields the protein CASSPRPLDSLGYTF. Variable domain in full (rest from reference TRBV9 and TRBJ1-2): DSGVTQTPKHLITATGQRVTLRCSPRSGDLSVYWYQQSLDQGLQFLIQYYNGEERAKGNILERFSAQQFPDLHSELNLSSLELGDSALYFCASSPRPLDSLGYTFGSGTRLTVV.

The chain combines TRBV6-6 with TRBJ1-1; D is unresolved. The CDR3 loop spans 10 amino acids. Per germline, CDR1 MNHNY and CDR2 SVGAGI (reference sequence). The V and J ends lost 2 bases and 11 bases respectively, with 6 bases between them. The CDR3 protein is CASSYREAFF. CDR3 nucleotide sequence: TGTGCCAGCAGTTACCGAGAGGCTTTCTTT.

The genes are TRBV6-5 and TRBJ1-5, with TRBD1 identical over 12 bases. This CDR3 region has 15 residues. The trim removed 5 bases at V and 6 bases at J, leaving 5 bases unmatched. The germline CDR1 and CDR2 sequences are MNHEY and SVGAGI. The DNA for the CDR3 is TGTGCCAGCAGTACCCGGGACAGGGGGCGTCAGCCCCAGCATTTT. It specifies CASSTRDRGRQPQHF.

This clone was seen more than once but under ten times. This chain links TRBV6-5 with TRBJ2-7; 8 bases line up with TRBD2. This CDR3 comprises 13 residues. Germline V CDR1 and CDR2: MNHEY, SVGAGI. V dropped 6 bases and J dropped 2; count of bases not matched to a gene: 3. CDR3 amino acids: CASSSSGTYEQYF. CDR3 coding DNA: TGTGCCAGCAGCAGTAGCGGGACCTACGAGCAGTACTTC.

The rearrangement joins TRBV5-1 to TRBJ1-1; the D is unclear. Trimming cost V 6 bases and J 0 bases, with 18 bases left between them. CDR1 is SGHRS, CDR2 YFSETQ, per germline. There are 16 residues in the CDR3. CDR3 coding DNA: TGCGCCAGCAAAGACGGGTCTTTATCGTTGAACACTGAAGCTTTCTTT. This sequence encodes CASKDGSLSLNTEAFF.

The J gene is TRBJ1-5, the V gene TRBV18, with D unresolved. The CDR3 spans 15 residues. V lost 6 bases and J 6 bases, leaving 18 bases between the germline ends. Germline V gene sequence: CDR1 KGHSH, CDR2 LQKENI. This CDR3 reads CASSLQEVRSQPQHF. The CDR3 DNA follows: TGTGCCAGCTCCCTCCAGGAGGTGAGGAGTCAGCCCCAGCATTTT.

The chain recombines TRBV2 with TRBJ2-3, with 9 bases aligning to TRBD1. V was pared by 4 bases and J by 3 bases, with 11 bases of the junction left unmatched. The CDR3 spans 17 residues. Germline values: CDR1 SNHLY, CDR2 FYNNEI. Here the CDR3 DNA reads TGTGCCAGCAGTGGACCGGGGGACAGGGTTGATACAGATACGCAGTATTTT. Its translation: CASSGPGDRVDTDTQYF.

This chain connects TRBV27 to TRBJ1-1, with TRBD1 matching 8 bases. CDR1 MNHEY and CDR2 SMNVEV come from the germline V gene (reference sequence). V was pared by 0 bases and J by 5 bases, with 11 bases of the junction left unmatched. CDR3 length equals 17 residues. Here the CDR3 DNA reads TGTGCCAGCAGTTTATCCGGCAGGGGGCGGGGAGGAACTGAAGCTTTCTTT. As protein: CASSLSGRGRGGTEAFF.

The chain joins TRBV24-1 to TRBJ2-7; TRBD2 agrees at 11 bases. The germline V gene has CDR1 KGHDR and CDR2 SFDVKD. J gave up 2 bases and V 9 bases, and 5 bases lay outside the gene matches. This CDR3 comprises 14 residues. CDR3 loop: CATSSGRKAYEQYF. CDR3 in DNA: TGTGCCACCTCTAGCGGGAGGAAAGCCTACGAGCAGTACTTC.

The chain has TRBV7-6 and TRBJ2-1, with a weak D call TRBD2 (5 bases). Deletions cut 2 bases from V and 0 bases from J, with 20 bases between. This CDR3 comprises 19 residues. In germline, CDR1 is SGHVS, CDR2 FNYEAQ. CDR3 amino acids: CASSLNPPRPGSSYNEQFF. CDR3 in DNA: TGTGCCAGCAGCTTAAATCCTCCACGTCCGGGGAGCTCCTACAATGAGCAGTTCTTC.

The chain has TRBV18 and TRBJ2-6; D may be TRBD1 (5 bases). The CDR3 covers 15 residues. Germline V gene data show CDR1 as KGHSH and CDR2 as LQKENI. The ends were cut back, 5 bases at V and 1 base at J, with 9 bases in the middle. The CDR3: CASSTTDSGANVLTF. CDR3 coding DNA: TGTGCCAGCTCAACGACAGATTCTGGGGCCAACGTCCTGACTTTC.

This clone was seen a handful of times. V is TRBV6-5 and J is TRBJ2-7; TRBD1 might be the D (5 bases). The CDR3 has 14 amino acids. Trimming removed 4 bases at V and 0 bases at J, with 10 bases between. Germline CDR1 and CDR2: MNHEY and SVGAGI. CDR3 bases: TGTGCCAGCAGTTTCGACAGAAGCTCCTACGAGCAGTACTTC. Translated, it gives CASSFDRSSYEQYF.

Here the CDR3 reads CATRGGATGELFF. Here the CDR3 DNA reads TGTGCCACCAGAGGGGGGGCGACCGGGGAGCTGTTTTTT. V and J are TRBV24-1 and TRBJ2-2; the D gene is possibly TRBD2 (7 bases). Germline V gene data show CDR1 as KGHDR and CDR2 as SFDVKD. V lost 7 bases and J 5 bases, leaving 10 bases between the germline ends. The CDR3 extends over 13 amino acids.

The chain employs TRBV9 and TRBJ2-7, with D maybe TRBD2 (7 bases). Germline CDR1 SGDLS, CDR2 YYNGEE. The CDR3 is 14 amino acids. V was clipped by 9 bases and J by 4 bases, with 20 bases between them. This CDR3 is CATRVGGGLYEQYF. The CDR3 DNA follows: TGTGCCACCCGCGTAGGGGGGGGACTTTACGAGCAGTACTTC.

The chain joins TRBV3-1 (or the pseudogene TRBV3-2) to TRBJ1-6, with D uncertain. Germline V gene sequence: CDR1 LGHDT, CDR2 YNNKEL (reference sequence). The CDR3 runs 13 residues. The ends were cut back, 1 base at V and 7 bases at J, with 5 bases in the middle. The CDR3 spells CASSQAQNSPLHF. The CDR3 DNA reads as TGTGCCAGCAGCCAAGCTCAGAATTCACCCCTCCACTTT.

The gene calls are TRBV27 and TRBJ1-6; the D is unclear. Per germline, CDR1 MNHEY and CDR2 SMNVEV (reference sequence). V lost 3 bases and J 0 bases, leaving 9 bases between the germline ends. The CDR3 is made up of 16 amino acids. CDR3 protein: CASSFRGSSYNSPLHF. The DNA of the CDR3 is TGTGCCAGCAGTTTCCGGGGTAGCTCCTATAATTCACCCCTCCACTTT.

This clone was found once. The chain combines TRBV27 with TRBJ2-7; 9 bases map to TRBD1. The V and J ends lost 6 bases and 2 bases, in that order; junction bases with no gene match: 8. CDR3 size: 15 residues. Germline V lookup: CDR1 MNHEY, CDR2 SMNVEV (reference sequence). The CDR3 DNA follows: TGTGCCAGCAGCCAGACAGGGGGTATTGCCTACGAGCAGTACTTC. It encodes CASSQTGGIAYEQYF.

V usage is TRBV11-2 and J usage is TRBJ1-1, with D possibly being TRBD1 (6 bases). Deletions cut 7 bases from V and 8 bases from J, with 17 bases between. This CDR3 contains 13 residues. Germline V lookup: CDR1 SGHAT, CDR2 FQNNGV. The CDR3 is CASIDPGGMEAFF. The CDR3 DNA sequence: TGTGCCAGCATTGATCCGGGGGGCATGGAAGCTTTCTTT.

The chain is built from TRBV5-1 and TRBJ2-3; TRBD1 matches 9 bases. This CDR3 is 16 amino acids long. The germline V gene has CDR1 SGHRS and CDR2 YFSETQ. The trim removed 4 bases at V and 4 bases at J, leaving 10 bases unmatched. The CDR3 sequence: CASSPGQGGGADTQYF. For the CDR3, the DNA is TGCGCCAGCAGCCCGGGACAGGGTGGAGGTGCAGATACGCAGTATTTT.

The chain links TRBV5-1 to TRBJ2-7, with D maybe TRBD2 (7 bases). The CDR3 loop spans 16 amino acids. Trimming took 0 bases from V and 1 from J, leaving 14 bases between them. CDR1 and CDR2 from the germline V gene are SGHRS and YFSETQ. DNA of the CDR3: TGCGCCAGCAGCTTGGCTGAGGGGGGGATTTCCTACGAGCAGTACTTC. Translating gives CASSLAEGGISYEQYF.

The CDR3 DNA reads TGTGCCAGCAGTCCCCCAGGGTCAGGTGGCTACACCTTC. Its translation: CASSPPGSGGYTF. The gene calls are TRBV6-5 and TRBJ1-2; perhaps TRBD1 as D (5 bases). CDR1 is MNHEY, CDR2 SVGAGI, per germline. This CDR3 contains 13 residues. With 5 bases removed from V and 7 bases from J, the gap between germline ends came to 14 bases.

The chain carries TRBV21-1 and TRBJ2-3; no check of the table's D call, TRBD2, against the DNA was made. TRBV21-1 corresponds to a pseudogene. The CDR3 is 16 residues long. This chain's CDR3 is CASRIGRGRHADTQYF. CDR3 nucleotides: TGTGCCAGCAGGATAGGACGCGGGAGGCACGCAGATACGCAGTATTTT.